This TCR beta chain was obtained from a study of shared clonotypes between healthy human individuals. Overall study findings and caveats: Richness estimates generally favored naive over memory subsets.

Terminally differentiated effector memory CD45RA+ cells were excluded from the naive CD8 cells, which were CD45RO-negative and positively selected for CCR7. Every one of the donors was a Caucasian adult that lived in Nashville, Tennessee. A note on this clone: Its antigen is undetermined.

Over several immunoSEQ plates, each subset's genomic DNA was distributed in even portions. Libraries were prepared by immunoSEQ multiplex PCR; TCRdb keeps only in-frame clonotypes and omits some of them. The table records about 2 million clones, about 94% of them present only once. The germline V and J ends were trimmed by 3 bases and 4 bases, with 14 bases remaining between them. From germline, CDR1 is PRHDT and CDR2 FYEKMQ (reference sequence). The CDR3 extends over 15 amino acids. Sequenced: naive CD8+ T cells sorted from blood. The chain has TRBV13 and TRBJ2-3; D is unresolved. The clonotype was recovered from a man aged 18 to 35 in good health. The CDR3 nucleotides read TGTGCCAGCAGCTTTCAACTCTTAGGAGCAGATACGCAGTATTTT. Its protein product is CASSFQLLGADTQYF. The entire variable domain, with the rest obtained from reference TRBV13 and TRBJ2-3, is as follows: AAGVIQSPRHLIKEKRETATLKCYPIPRHDTVYWYQQGPGQDPQFLISFYEKMQSDKGSIPDRFSAQQFSDYHSELNMSSLELGDSALYFCASSFQLLGADTQYFGPGTRLTVL.